Presented here are 6 T cell receptor beta chains from one specimen sequenced in a study of shared clonotypes between healthy human individuals. Terminally differentiated effector memory CD45RA+ cells were excluded from the naive CD8 cells, which were CD45RO-negative and positively selected for CCR7. Assay: immunoSEQ multiplex PCR; the TCRdb copy retains only in-frame clones and omits some. The sample includes around 2,000,000 clones, approximately 94% of them seen just once. Material: naive CD8+ T cells sorted from blood. The receptor source for this set is a young man in good health.

V and J are TRBV6-4 and TRBJ2-7; tentatively, D is TRBD1 (6 bases). V was trimmed by 2 bases and J by 3 bases, leaving 20 bases between them. The CDR3 is 17 residues long. Per the germline V gene, CDR1 is MRHNA and CDR2 is SNTAGT. CDR3 sequence reads: CASSDHPPRQAHYEQYF. For the CDR3, the DNA is TGTGCCAGCAGTGACCACCCCCCTAGACAGGCGCACTACGAGCAGTACTTC.

The chain couples TRBV6-1 to TRBJ2-7; 8 nucleotides line up with TRBD1. The germline gives CDR1 MNHNS, CDR2 SASEGT. V lost 9 bases and J lost 3; bases outside the gene matches: 4. The CDR3 has 12 amino acids. Here the CDR3 reads CASWDRFYEQYF. The CDR3 DNA is TGTGCCAGTTGGGACAGGTTCTACGAGCAGTACTTC.

The chain is built from TRBV7-9 and TRBJ2-1; 7 positions match TRBD2. Germline CDR1 and CDR2: SEHNR and FQNEAQ (reference sequence). The CDR3 sequence is 16 residues long. V lost 4 bases to trimming and J lost 7 bases; unmatched junction nucleotides: 13. In DNA, the CDR3 is TGTGCCAGCAGCTCCCGCCAGCCAGCGGGACCAAATGAGCAGTTCTTC. Translating gives CASSSRQPAGPNEQFF.

This clone was found once. This chain joins TRBV4-1 and TRBJ2-1, with D possibly matching TRBD2 (6 bases). CDR3 size: 14 residues. V was clipped by 3 bases and J by 4 bases, with 10 bases between them. In germline, CDR1 is MGHRA, CDR2 YSYEKL. CDR3 sequence (DNA): TGCGCCAGCAGCCAGCGGGACCGATACAATGAGCAGTTCTTC. Translated, it gives CASSQRDRYNEQFF.

The chain combines TRBV6-5 with TRBJ2-7, with D possibly matching TRBD2 (6 bases). Trimming removed 2 bases at V and 3 bases at J, with 11 bases between. The V gene's germline CDR1 is MNHEY and CDR2 SVGAGI. CDR3 size: 14 residues. CDR3 nucleotides: TGTGCCAGCAGTTACGCGGGGCCGGACTACGAGCAGTACTTC. Translated, it gives CASSYAGPDYEQYF.

The chain uses TRBV4-2 and TRBJ2-7; no reliable D call. The V gene's germline CDR1 is LGHNA and CDR2 YNFKEQ. V shed 3 bases and J shed 2 bases, with 8 bases lying between them. This CDR3 has 13 amino acids. The CDR3, as DNA: TGTGCCAGCAGCCATCAGGACGCCTACGAGCAGTACTTC. As protein: CASSHQDAYEQYF.